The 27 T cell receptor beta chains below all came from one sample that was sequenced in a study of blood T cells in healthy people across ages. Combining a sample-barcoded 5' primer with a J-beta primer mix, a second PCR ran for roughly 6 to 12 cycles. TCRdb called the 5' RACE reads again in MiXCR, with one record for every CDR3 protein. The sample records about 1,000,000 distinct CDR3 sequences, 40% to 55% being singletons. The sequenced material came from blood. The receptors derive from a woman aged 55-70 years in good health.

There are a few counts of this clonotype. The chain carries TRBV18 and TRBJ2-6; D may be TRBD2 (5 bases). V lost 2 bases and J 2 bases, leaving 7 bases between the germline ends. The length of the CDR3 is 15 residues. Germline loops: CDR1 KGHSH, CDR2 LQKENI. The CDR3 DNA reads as TGTGCCAGCTCACCAGGGAGAACTGGGGCCAACGTCCTGACTTTC. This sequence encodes CASSPGRTGANVLTF.

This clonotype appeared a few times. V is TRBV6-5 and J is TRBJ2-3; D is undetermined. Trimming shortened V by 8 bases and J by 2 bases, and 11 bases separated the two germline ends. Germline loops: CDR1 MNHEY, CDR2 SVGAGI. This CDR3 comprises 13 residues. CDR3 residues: CASSGHFTDTQYF. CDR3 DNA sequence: TGTGCCAGCTCAGGCCACTTCACAGATACGCAGTATTTT.

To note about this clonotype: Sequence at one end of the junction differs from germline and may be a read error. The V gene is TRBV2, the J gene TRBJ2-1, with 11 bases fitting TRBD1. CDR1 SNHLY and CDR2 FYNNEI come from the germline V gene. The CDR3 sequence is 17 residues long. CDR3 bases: TGTGCCAGCAGTGAAGCGCTGGGACAGGGGGGAAGGAATGAGCAGTTCTTT. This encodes CASSEALGQGGRNEQFF.

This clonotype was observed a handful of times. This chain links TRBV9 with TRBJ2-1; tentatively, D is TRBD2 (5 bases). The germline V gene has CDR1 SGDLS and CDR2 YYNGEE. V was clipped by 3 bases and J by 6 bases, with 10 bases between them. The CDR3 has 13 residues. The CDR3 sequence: CASSEGSVNEQFF. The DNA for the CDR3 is TGTGCCAGCAGCGAGGGTAGCGTCAATGAGCAGTTCTTC.

CDR3 sequence (DNA): TGTGCCAGCAGCTTAGCCGCAGTTGGCTCTGGGGCCAACGTCCTGACTTTC. Amino acids: CASSLAAVGSGANVLTF. This chain uses TRBV7-2 with TRBJ2-6; D remains ambiguous. The CDR3 consists of 17 residues. V gave up 0 bases and J gave up 0 bases, with 9 bases separating them. Germline CDR1 SGHTA, CDR2 FQGNSA.

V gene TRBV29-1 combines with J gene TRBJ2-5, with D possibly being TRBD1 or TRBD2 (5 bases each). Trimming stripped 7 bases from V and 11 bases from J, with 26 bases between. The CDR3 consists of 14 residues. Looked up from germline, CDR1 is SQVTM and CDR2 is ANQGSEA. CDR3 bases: TGCAGCGCTGGCGGGCCAGGGCTCTACAATGAGCAGTACTTC. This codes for CSAGGPGLYNEQYF.

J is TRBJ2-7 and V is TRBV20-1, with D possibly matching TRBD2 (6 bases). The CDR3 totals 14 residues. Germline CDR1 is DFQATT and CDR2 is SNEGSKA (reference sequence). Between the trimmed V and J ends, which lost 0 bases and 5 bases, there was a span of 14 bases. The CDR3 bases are TGCAGTGCTAGAGATTTCGCGGGATCAGACGAGCAGTACTTC. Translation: CSARDFAGSDEQYF.

CDR3 nucleotides: TGCGCCAGCAGGGACCAGGGATCTGGGGCCAACGTCCTGACTTTC. Encoded protein: CASRDQGSGANVLTF. The chain uses TRBV5-1 and TRBJ2-6, with a tentative D call TRBD1 (5 bases). Trimming cost V 5 bases and J 1 base, with 10 bases left between them. CDR1 is SGHRS, CDR2 YFSETQ, per germline. The CDR3 is 15 residues long.

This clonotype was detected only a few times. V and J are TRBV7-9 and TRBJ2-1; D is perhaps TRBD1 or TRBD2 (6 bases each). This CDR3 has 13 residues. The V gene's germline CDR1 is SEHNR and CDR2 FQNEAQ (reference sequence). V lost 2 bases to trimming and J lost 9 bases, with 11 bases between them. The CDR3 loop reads CASSLPGASEQFF. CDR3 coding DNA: TGTGCCAGCAGCTTACCGGGGGCCAGTGAGCAGTTCTTC.

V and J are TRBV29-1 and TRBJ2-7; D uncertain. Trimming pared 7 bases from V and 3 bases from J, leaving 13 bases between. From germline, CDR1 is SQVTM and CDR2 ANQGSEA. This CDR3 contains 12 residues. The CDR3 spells CSATGIDYEQYF. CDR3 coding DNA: TGCAGCGCCACGGGCATCGACTACGAGCAGTACTTC.

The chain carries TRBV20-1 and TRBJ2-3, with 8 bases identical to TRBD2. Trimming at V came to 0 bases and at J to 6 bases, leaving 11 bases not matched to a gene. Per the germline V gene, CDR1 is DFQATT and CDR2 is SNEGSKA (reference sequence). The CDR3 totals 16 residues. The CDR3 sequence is CSARDPTAGGADTQYF. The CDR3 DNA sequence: TGCAGTGCTAGAGATCCCACAGCCGGGGGGGCGGATACGCAGTATTTT.

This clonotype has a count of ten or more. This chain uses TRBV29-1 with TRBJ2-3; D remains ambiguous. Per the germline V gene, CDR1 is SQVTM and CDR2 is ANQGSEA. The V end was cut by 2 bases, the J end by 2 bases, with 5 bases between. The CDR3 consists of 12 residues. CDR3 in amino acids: CSVESVTDTQYF. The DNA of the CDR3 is TGCAGCGTTGAATCCGTCACAGATACGCAGTATTTT.

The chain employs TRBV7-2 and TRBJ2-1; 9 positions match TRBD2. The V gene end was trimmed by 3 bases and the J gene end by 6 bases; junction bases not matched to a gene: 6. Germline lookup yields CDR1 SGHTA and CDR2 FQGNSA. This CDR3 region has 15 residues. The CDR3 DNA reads TGTGCCAGCAGCTTGGGGACTAGCAATCTCAATGAGCAGTTCTTC. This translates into CASSLGTSNLNEQFF.

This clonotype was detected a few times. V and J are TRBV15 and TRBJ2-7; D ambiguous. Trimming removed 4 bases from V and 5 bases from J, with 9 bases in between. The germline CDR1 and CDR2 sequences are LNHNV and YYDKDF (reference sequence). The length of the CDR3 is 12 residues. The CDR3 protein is CATSTRRHEQYF. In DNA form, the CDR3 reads TGTGCCACCAGCACCAGACGGCACGAGCAGTACTTC.

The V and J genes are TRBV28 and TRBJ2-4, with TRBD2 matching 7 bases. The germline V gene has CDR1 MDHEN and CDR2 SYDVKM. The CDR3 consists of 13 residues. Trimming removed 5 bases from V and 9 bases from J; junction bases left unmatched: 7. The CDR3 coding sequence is TGTGCCAGCAGTGGCGGGAGAGGGAGCATTCAGTACTTC. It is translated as CASSGGRGSIQYF.

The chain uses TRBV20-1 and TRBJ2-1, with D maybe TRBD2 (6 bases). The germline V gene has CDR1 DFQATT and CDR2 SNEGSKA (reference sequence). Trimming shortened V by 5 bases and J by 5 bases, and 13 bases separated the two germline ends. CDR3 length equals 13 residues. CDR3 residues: CSAFRDLNNEQFF. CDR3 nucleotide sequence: TGCAGTGCTTTCCGGGACTTGAACAATGAGCAGTTCTTC.

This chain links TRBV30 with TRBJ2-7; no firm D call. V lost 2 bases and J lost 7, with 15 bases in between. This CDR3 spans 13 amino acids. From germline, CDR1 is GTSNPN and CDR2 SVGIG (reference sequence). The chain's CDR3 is CAWSPRSYNEQYF. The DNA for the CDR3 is TGTGCCTGGAGTCCCCGCTCCTACAATGAGCAGTACTTC.

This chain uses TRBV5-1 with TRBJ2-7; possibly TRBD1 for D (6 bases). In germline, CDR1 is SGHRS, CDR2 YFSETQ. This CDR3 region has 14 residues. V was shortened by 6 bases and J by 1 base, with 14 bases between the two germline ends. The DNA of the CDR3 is TGCGCCAGCAACCTCGGGACAAATTCCTACGAGCAGTACTTC. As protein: CASNLGTNSYEQYF.

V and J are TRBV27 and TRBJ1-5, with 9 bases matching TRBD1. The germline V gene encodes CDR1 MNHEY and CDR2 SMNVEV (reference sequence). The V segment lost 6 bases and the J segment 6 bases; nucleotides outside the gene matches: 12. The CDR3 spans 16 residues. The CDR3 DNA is TGTGCCAGCAGACCTGGGACAGGGCCCCTTAGTCAGCCCCAGCATTTT. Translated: CASRPGTGPLSQPQHF.

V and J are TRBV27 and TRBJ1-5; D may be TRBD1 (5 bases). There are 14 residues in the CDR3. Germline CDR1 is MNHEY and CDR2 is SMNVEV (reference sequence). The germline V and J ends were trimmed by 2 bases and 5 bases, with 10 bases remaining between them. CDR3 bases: TGTGCCAGCAGTTTAAGGGGCAGACATCAGCCCCAGCATTTT. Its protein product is CASSLRGRHQPQHF.

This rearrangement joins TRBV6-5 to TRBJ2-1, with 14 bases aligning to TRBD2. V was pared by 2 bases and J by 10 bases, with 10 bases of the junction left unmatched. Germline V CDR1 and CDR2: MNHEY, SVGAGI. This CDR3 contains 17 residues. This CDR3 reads CASSYPAGLAGAGEQFF. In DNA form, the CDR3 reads TGTGCCAGCAGTTACCCCGCGGGACTAGCGGGAGCGGGCGAGCAGTTCTTC.

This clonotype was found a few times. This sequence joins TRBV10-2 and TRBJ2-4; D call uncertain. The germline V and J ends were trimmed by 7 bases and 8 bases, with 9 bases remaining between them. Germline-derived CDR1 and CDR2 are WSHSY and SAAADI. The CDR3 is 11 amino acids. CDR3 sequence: CASIQTDIQYF. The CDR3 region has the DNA TGCGCCAGCATACAAACGGACATTCAGTACTTC.

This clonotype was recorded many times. CDR3 amino acids: CASSPAGETQYF. The CDR3, as DNA: TGCGCCAGCAGCCCCGCGGGGGAGACCCAGTACTTC. The chain is built from TRBV5-1 and TRBJ2-5; maybe TRBD2 (6 bases). The V end lost 4 bases, the J end lost 5 bases, and 9 bases lay between the germline ends. The CDR3 extends over 12 amino acids. Germline loops: CDR1 SGHRS, CDR2 YFSETQ.

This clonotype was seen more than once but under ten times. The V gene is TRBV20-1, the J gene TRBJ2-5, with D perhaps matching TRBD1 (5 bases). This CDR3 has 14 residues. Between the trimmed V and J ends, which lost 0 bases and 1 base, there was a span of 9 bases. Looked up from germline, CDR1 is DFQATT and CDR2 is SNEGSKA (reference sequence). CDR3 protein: CSARDGAGQETQYF. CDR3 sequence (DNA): TGCAGTGCTAGAGATGGGGCAGGCCAAGAGACCCAGTACTTC.

CDR3 coding DNA: TGTGCCAGCAGCCTAGGGCTGCGGGACACTGAAGCTTTCTTT. Translating it yields CASSLGLRDTEAFF. The rearrangement links TRBV7-9 to TRBJ1-1; D is unresolved. The CDR3 is 14 residues long. Trimming stripped 5 bases from V and 3 bases from J, with 13 bases between. Germline V gives CDR1 SEHNR, CDR2 FQNEAQ (reference sequence).

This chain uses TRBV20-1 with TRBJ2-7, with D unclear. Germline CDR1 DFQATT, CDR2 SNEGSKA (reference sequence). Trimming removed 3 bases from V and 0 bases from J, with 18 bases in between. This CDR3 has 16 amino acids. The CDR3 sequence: CSASGAYASVSYEQYF. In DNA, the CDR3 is TGCAGTGCTAGCGGTGCCTACGCCAGCGTCTCCTACGAGCAGTACTTC.

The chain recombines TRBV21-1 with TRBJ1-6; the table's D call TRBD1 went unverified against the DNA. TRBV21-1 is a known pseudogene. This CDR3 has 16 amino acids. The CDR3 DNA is TGTGCCAGCCGAAGACAGTTTTACTCCTATAATTCACCCCTCCACTTT. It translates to CASRRQFYSYNSPLHF.